Described below is a single TCR beta chain sequence and its context. Its target is not known. These data are taken from a study of T cell repertoires in cytomegalovirus infection. Across the whole study: CMV epitopes used comprised recently identified HLA-C-restricted ones and well-studied HLA-B-restricted ones. Public signatures in TCR beta pointed to CMV infection and matching HLA type.

In germline, CDR1 is DFQATT, CDR2 SNEGSKA (reference sequence). Losses at the gene ends were 8 bases for V and 4 bases for J; bases not matched to a gene: 4. The CDR3 is 11 amino acids. TCRdb processed the reads anew with MiXCR; each CDR3 protein has one entry. This table holds nearly 700,000 distinct CDR3 sequences, about 33% found once. The chain joins TRBV20-1 to TRBJ2-7; 8 nucleotides match TRBD1. The input for sequencing was cultured PBMCs, taken from culture after CMV antigen stimulation. This TCR was recovered from a human donor in good health (CMV status not recorded). Some clones in this sample may be carry-over from other donors' samples. This chain's CDR3 is CSWTGIYEQYF. The CDR3 coding sequence is TGCAGTTGGACAGGGATTTACGAGCAGTACTTC.